This T cell receptor (beta chain) derives from a study of shared clonotypes between healthy human individuals. Study conclusions and caveats: Naive subsets generally exceeded memory subsets in estimated richness.

This clone was picked up one time. Its specificity is unknown. After removal of 0 bases from V and 7 bases from J, the junction contained 1 base not matched to a gene. There are 13 residues in the CDR3. Germline V gene lookup returns CDR1 SGHNT and CDR2 YYREEE (reference sequence). Sorted-subset replicate PCRs used approximately 200 ng of genomic DNA. This amount corresponded to 30,000 to 35,000 T cell genomes. The data were produced by immunoSEQ multiplex PCR, yet TCRdb's version contains in-frame clones alone and is incomplete. This repertoire shows 2 million to 2.5 million clones, 85% to 95% found once; its top ten account for around 0.4%.

The V call is TRBV5-4, the J call TRBJ2-1, with 7 bases lining up with TRBD1. Input material: naive CD4+ T cells from PBMCs. Stated subset: CD45RA+ positively selected. This receptor was obtained from a man younger than 35 in good health. Some clones in this sample may be carry-over from other donors' samples. The CDR3: CASSLEQGNEQFF. In nucleotides, the CDR3 is TGTGCCAGCAGCTTGGAACAGGGGAATGAGCAGTTCTTC.